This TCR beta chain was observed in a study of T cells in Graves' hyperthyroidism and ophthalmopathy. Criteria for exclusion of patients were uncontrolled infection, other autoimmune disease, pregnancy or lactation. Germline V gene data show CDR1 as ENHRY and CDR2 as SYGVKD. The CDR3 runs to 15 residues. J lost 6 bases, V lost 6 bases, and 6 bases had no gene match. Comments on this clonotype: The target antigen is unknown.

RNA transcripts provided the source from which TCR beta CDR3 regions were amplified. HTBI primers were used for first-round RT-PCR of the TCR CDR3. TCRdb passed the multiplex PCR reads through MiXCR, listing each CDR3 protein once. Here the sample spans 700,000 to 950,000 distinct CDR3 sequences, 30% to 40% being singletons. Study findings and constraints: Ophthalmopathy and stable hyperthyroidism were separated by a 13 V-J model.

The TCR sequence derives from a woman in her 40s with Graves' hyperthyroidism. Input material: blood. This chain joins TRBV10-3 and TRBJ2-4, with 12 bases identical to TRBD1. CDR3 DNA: TGTGCCATCAGCAGGGACAGGGGGCGTCCAAACATTCAGTACTTC. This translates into CAISRDRGRPNIQYF.